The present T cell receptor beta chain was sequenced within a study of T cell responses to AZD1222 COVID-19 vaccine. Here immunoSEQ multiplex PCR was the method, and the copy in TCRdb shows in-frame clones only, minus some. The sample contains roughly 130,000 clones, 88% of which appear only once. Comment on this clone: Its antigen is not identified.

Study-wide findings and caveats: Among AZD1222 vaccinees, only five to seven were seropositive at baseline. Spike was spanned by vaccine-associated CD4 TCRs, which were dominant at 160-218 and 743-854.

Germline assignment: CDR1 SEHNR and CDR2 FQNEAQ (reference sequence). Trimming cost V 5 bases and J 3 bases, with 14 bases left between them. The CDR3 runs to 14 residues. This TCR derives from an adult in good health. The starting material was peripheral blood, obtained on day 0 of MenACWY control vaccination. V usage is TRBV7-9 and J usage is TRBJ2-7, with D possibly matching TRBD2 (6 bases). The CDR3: CASSNRDLYYEQYF. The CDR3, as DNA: TGTGCCAGCAGCAACCGGGACTTATACTACGAGCAGTACTTC.